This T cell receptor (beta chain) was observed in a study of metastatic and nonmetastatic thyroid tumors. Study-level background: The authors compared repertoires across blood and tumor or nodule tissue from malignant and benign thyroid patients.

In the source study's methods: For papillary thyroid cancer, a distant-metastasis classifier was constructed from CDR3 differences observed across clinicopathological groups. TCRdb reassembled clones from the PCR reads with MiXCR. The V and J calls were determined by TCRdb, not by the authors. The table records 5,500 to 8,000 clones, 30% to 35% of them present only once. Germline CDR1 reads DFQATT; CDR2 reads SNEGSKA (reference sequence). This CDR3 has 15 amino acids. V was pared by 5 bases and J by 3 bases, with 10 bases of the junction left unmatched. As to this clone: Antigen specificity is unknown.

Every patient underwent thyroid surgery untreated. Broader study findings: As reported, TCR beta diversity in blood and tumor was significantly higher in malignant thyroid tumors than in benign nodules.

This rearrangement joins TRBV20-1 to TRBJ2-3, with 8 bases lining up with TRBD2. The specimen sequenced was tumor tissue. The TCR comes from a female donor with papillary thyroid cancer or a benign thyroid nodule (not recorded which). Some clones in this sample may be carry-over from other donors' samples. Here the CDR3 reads CSAHLAGRSTDTQYF. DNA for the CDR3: TGCAGTGCTCATTTAGCGGGACGCTCAACAGATACGCAGTATTTT.